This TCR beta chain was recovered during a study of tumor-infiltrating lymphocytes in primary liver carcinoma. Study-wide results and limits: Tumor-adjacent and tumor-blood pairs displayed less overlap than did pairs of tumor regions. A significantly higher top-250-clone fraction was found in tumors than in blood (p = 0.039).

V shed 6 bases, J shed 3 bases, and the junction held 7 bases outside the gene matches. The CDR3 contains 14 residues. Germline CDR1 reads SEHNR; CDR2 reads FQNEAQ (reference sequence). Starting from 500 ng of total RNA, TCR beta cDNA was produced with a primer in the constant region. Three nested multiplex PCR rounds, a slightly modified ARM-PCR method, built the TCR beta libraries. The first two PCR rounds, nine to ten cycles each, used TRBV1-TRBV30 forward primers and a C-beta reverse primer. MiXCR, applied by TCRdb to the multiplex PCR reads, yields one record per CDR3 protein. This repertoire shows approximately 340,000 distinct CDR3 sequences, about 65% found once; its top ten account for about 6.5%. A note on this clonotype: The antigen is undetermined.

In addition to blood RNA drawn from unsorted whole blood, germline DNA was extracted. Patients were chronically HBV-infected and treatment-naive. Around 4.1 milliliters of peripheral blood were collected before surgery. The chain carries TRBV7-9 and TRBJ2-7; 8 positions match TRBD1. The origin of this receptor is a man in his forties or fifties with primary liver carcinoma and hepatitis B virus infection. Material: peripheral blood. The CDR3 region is CASSFDTGGYEQYF. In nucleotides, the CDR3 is TGTGCCAGCAGTTTCGATACAGGGGGCTACGAGCAGTACTTC.